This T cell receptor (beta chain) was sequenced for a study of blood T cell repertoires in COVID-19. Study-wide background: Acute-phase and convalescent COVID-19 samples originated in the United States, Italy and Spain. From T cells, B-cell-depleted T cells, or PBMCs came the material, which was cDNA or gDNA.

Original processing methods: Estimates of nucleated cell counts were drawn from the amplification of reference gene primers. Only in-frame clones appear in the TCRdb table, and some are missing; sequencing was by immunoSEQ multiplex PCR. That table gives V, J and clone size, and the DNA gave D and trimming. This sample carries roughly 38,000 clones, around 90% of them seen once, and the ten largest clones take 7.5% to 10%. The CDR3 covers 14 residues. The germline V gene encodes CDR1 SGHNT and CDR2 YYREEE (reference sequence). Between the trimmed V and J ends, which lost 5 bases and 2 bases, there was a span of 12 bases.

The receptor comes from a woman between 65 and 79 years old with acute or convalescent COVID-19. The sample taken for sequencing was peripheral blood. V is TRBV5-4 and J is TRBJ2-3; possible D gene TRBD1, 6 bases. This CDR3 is CASSSGQPTDTQYF. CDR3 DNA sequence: TGTGCCAGCAGTTCGGGACAACCCACAGATACGCAGTATTTT.